In terms of frequency, the clone carrying this TCR beta chain is medium-sized. What it binds is unknown. This is likely a read error, given that the CDR3 carries no conserved phenylalanine or tryptophan at its end. It is unclear where the CDR3 begins or ends on the DNA, so no DNA is shown, and the CDR3 is as TCRdb lists it. Per the germline V gene, CDR1 is SGHDT and CDR2 is YYEEEE. Inclusive of both ends, the CDR3 amounts to 12 amino acids. This sample was taken from a study of STAT3 mutations in large granular lymphocyte leukemia. Background on the study: Roughly half the longitudinally sequenced T-LGLL patients had canonical STAT3 mutations. Immunosuppressive therapy was given to more than half of T-LGLL patients.

Notes on the study in general: At least one immunodominant TCR beta clonotype appeared in every T-cell large granular lymphocyte leukemia patient. TCR clonotype switching after therapy occurred in about 30% of the 18 patients. In several patients, dominant TCR clone burden exceeded STAT3 mutant burden.

Using immunoSEQ multiplex PCR, the repertoire was profiled, and TCRdb retains in-frame clones only, with some absent. The sample has fewer than 3,000 clones; the top ten hold roughly 84%. V and J are TRBV5-6 and TRBJ1-2; TRBD1 was called by the table and not checked on the DNA. The receptor comes from a human donor with T large granular lymphocyte leukemia. The donor label of this sample is uncertain. Some clones in this sample may be carry-over from other donors' samples. The sample comprised PBMCs. CDR3: CASSLPRTADYG.